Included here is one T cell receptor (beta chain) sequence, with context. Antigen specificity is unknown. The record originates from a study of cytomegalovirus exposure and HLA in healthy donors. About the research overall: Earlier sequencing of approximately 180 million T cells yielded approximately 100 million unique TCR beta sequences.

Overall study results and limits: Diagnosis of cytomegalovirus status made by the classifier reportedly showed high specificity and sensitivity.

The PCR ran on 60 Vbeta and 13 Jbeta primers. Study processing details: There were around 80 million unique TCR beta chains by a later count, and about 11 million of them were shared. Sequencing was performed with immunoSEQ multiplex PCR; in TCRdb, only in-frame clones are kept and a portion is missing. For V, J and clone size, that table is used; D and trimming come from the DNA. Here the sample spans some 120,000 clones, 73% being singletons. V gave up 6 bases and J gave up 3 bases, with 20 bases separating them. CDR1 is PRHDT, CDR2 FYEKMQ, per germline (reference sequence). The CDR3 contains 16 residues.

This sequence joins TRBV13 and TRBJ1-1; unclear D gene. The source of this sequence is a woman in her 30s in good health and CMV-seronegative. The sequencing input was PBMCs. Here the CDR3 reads CASRIASEVVDTEAFF. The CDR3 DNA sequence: TGTGCCAGCAGAATAGCGTCTGAGGTCGTCGACACTGAAGCTTTCTTT. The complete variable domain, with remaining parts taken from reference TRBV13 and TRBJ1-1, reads AAGVIQSPRHLIKEKRETATLKCYPIPRHDTVYWYQQGPGQDPQFLISFYEKMQSDKGSIPDRFSAQQFSDYHSELNMSSLELGDSALYFCASRIASEVVDTEAFFGQGTRLTVV.